The 10 T cell receptor beta chains listed next were all sequenced from one sample in a study of blood T cell repertoires in COVID-19. The repertoire was sequenced with immunoSEQ multiplex PCR; TCRdb's copy has only in-frame clones and lacks some. The sample lists 200,000 to 300,000 clones, nearly 85% occurring once. The sequencing sample was made of peripheral blood. The receptors were sampled from a human donor in a cohort sampled during active COVID-19.

This clone was found a few times. The chain couples TRBV18 to TRBJ2-1; D may be TRBD2 (6 bases). The CDR3 runs to 15 residues. The V gene lost 5 bases and the J gene lost 4 bases, with 15 bases spanning the gap. Per germline, CDR1 KGHSH and CDR2 LQKENI. The CDR3: CASSSATGGYNEQFF. DNA for the CDR3: TGTGCCAGCTCATCGGCTACCGGGGGATACAATGAGCAGTTCTTC.

The chain uses TRBV6-5 and TRBJ2-3; 9 bases align to TRBD1. V was clipped by 5 bases and J by 5 bases; unmatched bases: 8. CDR1 is MNHEY and CDR2 is SVGAGI in the germline V gene. The CDR3 totals 15 residues. CDR3 residues: CASSPDRGLEDTQYF. Here the CDR3 DNA reads TGTGCCAGCAGTCCGGACAGGGGATTAGAAGATACGCAGTATTTT.

The chain joins TRBV9 to TRBJ2-7; a possible D gene is TRBD2 (6 bases). Germline lookup yields CDR1 SGDLS and CDR2 YYNGEE. CDR3 length equals 15 residues. V lost 0 bases and J lost 0, with 10 bases in between. The CDR3 loop is CASSVGAGYSYEQYF. DNA for the CDR3: TGTGCCAGCAGCGTAGGTGCGGGGTACTCCTACGAGCAGTACTTC.

The V gene is TRBV5-4, the J gene TRBJ1-4; 9 bases match TRBD1. The CDR3 runs to 16 residues. The ends lost 0 bases at V and 7 bases at J; junction bases unmatched: 7. The germline gives CDR1 SGHNT, CDR2 YYREEE (reference sequence). In DNA form, the CDR3 reads TGTGCCAGCAGCTTGGGGATGGGACAGGGCGGTGAAAAACTGTTTTTT. Translation gives CASSLGMGQGGEKLFF. The whole variable domain, remainder taken from reference TRBV5-4 and TRBJ1-4, is ETGVTQSPTHLIKTRGQQVTLRCSSQSGHNTVSWYQQALGQGPQFIFQYYREEENGRGNFPPRFSGLQFPNYSSELNVNALELDDSALYLCASSLGMGQGGEKLFFGSGTQLSVL.

This clone was picked up a small number of times. J is TRBJ2-7 and V is TRBV25-1, with D maybe TRBD1 (6 bases). This CDR3 region has 17 residues. Germline CDR1 reads MGHDK; CDR2 reads SYGVNS. V dropped 6 bases and J dropped 0 bases, with 21 bases sitting between them. The CDR3 bases are TGTGCCAGCAGCGGACGACGTCCGGACAGCTACTCCTACGAGCAGTACTTC. It codes for CASSGRRPDSYSYEQYF.

CDR3 bases: TGTGCCATCAGTGGTGAGGGTGTCGGGCAGCCCCAGCATTTT. Its protein is CAISGEGVGQPQHF. The rearrangement joins TRBV10-3 to TRBJ1-5; D remains unclear. This CDR3 is built from 14 residues. Germline V lookup: CDR1 ENHRY, CDR2 SYGVKD. V was trimmed by 4 bases and J by 7 bases, leaving 14 bases between them.

The chain links TRBV7-6 to TRBJ2-5; TRBD2 matches at 8 bases. Germline loops: CDR1 SGHVS, CDR2 FNYEAQ. CDR3 length: 15 amino acids. The V and J ends lost 4 bases and 5 bases, in that order; junction bases with no gene match: 9. CDR3 DNA sequence: TGTGCCAGCAGCTCCCAAGCGGGAGCGGTCGAGACCCAGTACTTC. Translating gives CASSSQAGAVETQYF.

The rearrangement links TRBV28 to TRBJ1-2; 8 bases agree with TRBD1. The CDR3 length is 15 residues. The germline gives CDR1 MDHEN, CDR2 SYDVKM. J lost 0 bases, V lost 6 bases, and 6 bases had no gene match. In DNA, the CDR3 is TGTGCCAGCAGCTCCCTGACAGGGGCTAACTATGGCTACACCTTC. Amino acids: CASSSLTGANYGYTF.

The V and J genes are TRBV4-2 and TRBJ2-1; the match to TRBD2 covers 7 bases. After removal of 3 bases from V and 7 bases from J, the junction contained 9 bases not matched to a gene. CDR3 size: 15 residues. Germline assignment: CDR1 LGHNA and CDR2 YNFKEQ. The CDR3 nucleotides are TGTGCCAGCAGCCAGACTTGGACTAGTTCAAATGAGCAGTTCTTC. Encoded protein: CASSQTWTSSNEQFF.

The rearrangement uses TRBV29-1 and TRBJ2-3; 11 nucleotides match TRBD1. J lost 4 bases, V lost 6 bases, and 6 bases had no gene match. Germline loops: CDR1 SQVTM, CDR2 ANQGSEA. The CDR3 covers 14 residues. CDR3 in DNA: TGCAGCGTAGATGGACAGGGGGCCTCAGATACGCAGTATTTT. As protein: CSVDGQGASDTQYF.